These 18 T cell receptor beta chains were all obtained from the same sample, sequenced in a study of shared clonotypes between healthy human individuals. The protocol was immunoSEQ multiplex PCR, while the TCRdb copy is restricted to in-frame clones and leaves out a portion. This table holds fewer than 350,000 clones, around 86% found once. Sequencing was done on a sample of memory CD8+ T cells sorted from blood. Subset noted: CD45RO+ cells pooled with CCR7-negative TemRA cells. Receptors were obtained from a man in his late teens or twenties in good health.

The V and J genes are TRBV5-1 and TRBJ2-5, with D perhaps TRBD1 (5 bases). V lost 0 bases to trimming and J lost 4 bases, with 13 bases between them. Per the germline V gene, CDR1 is SGHRS and CDR2 is YFSETQ. This CDR3 contains 15 residues. This chain's CDR3 is CASSLAQGTGETQYF. The CDR3 nucleotides are TGCGCCAGCAGCTTGGCTCAGGGCACGGGAGAGACCCAGTACTTC. Supplemented by reference TRBV5-1 and TRBJ2-5, the full variable domain reads KAGVTQTPRYLIKTRGQQVTLSCSPISGHRSVSWYQQTPGQGLQFLFEYFSETQRNKGNFPGRFSGRQFSNSRSEMNVSTLELGDSALYLCASSLAQGTGETQYFGPGTRLLVL.

The gene calls are TRBV6-5 and TRBJ1-5, with D possibly TRBD1 on 6 matching bases. Per germline, CDR1 MNHEY and CDR2 SVGAGI. The V and J ends lost 2 bases and 7 bases respectively, with 9 bases between them. The CDR3 is made up of 13 amino acids. The CDR3 region is CASSYATGQPQHF. The CDR3 nucleotides are TGTGCCAGCAGTTACGCGACAGGACAGCCCCAGCATTTT.

The genes are TRBV4-1 and TRBJ2-1; D is unclear. Trimming pared 3 bases from V and 5 bases from J, leaving 8 bases between. The CDR3 extends over 13 amino acids. Germline loops: CDR1 MGHRA, CDR2 YSYEKL. For the CDR3, the DNA is TGCGCCAGCAGCCACTACAGCGACAATGAGCAGTTCTTC. Its protein is CASSHYSDNEQFF.

This clone has a handful of counts. V gene TRBV7-3 combines with J gene TRBJ2-3; 9 nucleotides line up with TRBD2. V lost 2 bases to trimming and J lost 7 bases; unmatched junction nucleotides: 10. CDR3 length: 16 amino acids. Germline lookup yields CDR1 SGHTA and CDR2 FQGTGA. The DNA of the CDR3 is TGTGCCAGCAGCTTAGAGGCTAGCGGGAATCCATATACGCAGTATTTT. Translation: CASSLEASGNPYTQYF.

This sequence joins TRBV19 and TRBJ2-7; 8 nucleotides line up with TRBD1. V dropped 3 bases and J dropped 0; count of bases not matched to a gene: 4. Germline V gives CDR1 LNHDA, CDR2 SQIVND (reference sequence). There are 15 residues in the CDR3. The CDR3 DNA sequence: TGTGCCAGTAGTATCCGGACAGGGATCTCCTACGAGCAGTACTTC. As protein: CASSIRTGISYEQYF.

The chain links TRBV10-3 to TRBJ2-7; 7 bases are a match to TRBD2. Germline V gene sequence: CDR1 ENHRY, CDR2 SYGVKD. The CDR3 covers 15 residues. V lost 10 bases to trimming and J lost 0 bases; unmatched junction nucleotides: 12. The CDR3 is CATLSASGSSYEQYF. Written as DNA, the CDR3 is TGTGCCACTCTAAGCGCTAGCGGAAGCTCCTACGAGCAGTACTTC.

DNA of the CDR3: TGTGCCAGCAGCCAAATGATCGGGCTTAGTGGACAGGGGGTTGACGAGCAGTACTTC. Its protein is CASSQMIGLSGQGVDEQYF. The genes are TRBV4-2 and TRBJ2-7, with 10 nucleotides matching TRBD1. V shed 2 bases, J shed 5 bases, and the junction held 18 bases outside the gene matches. This CDR3 is 19 amino acids long. Germline CDR1 is LGHNA and CDR2 is YNFKEQ.

This clone was seen only once. The chain couples TRBV5-1 to TRBJ1-2; 9 bases are a match to TRBD1. CDR3 size: 14 residues. The germline CDR1 and CDR2 sequences are SGHRS and YFSETQ. Trimming at V came to 4 bases and at J to 5 bases, leaving 6 bases not matched to a gene. CDR3 amino acids: CASSMGQGDYGYTF. Written as DNA, the CDR3 is TGCGCCAGCAGCATGGGACAGGGAGATTATGGCTACACCTTC.

This clone appeared a few times. The V and J genes are TRBV6-5 and TRBJ1-1; 8 bases agree with TRBD1. Looked up from germline, CDR1 is MNHEY and CDR2 is SVGAGI. The V gene end was trimmed by 6 bases and the J gene end by 2 bases; junction bases not matched to a gene: 2. CDR3 length: 13 residues. The CDR3 is CASSTGGNTEAFF. DNA for the CDR3: TGTGCCAGCAGCACAGGGGGAAACACTGAAGCTTTCTTT.

The chain links TRBV6-5 to TRBJ2-7; weak D call: TRBD2 (6 bases). This CDR3 has 13 amino acids. The germline V gene has CDR1 MNHEY and CDR2 SVGAGI. V was clipped by 5 bases and J by 3 bases, with 11 bases between them. As DNA, the CDR3 is TGTGCCAGCAGTGTGGGACTTTACTACGAGCAGTACTTC. Translating it yields CASSVGLYYEQYF.

This clone has just one count. The chain recombines TRBV4-3 with TRBJ1-3; D ambiguous. Looked up from germline, CDR1 is LGHNA and CDR2 is YSLEER. The CDR3 is made up of 15 amino acids. V lost 0 bases and J lost 0, with 6 bases in between. The CDR3 DNA reads as TGCGCCAGCAGCCAAGACAGATTCTCTGGAAACACCATATATTTT. It encodes CASSQDRFSGNTIYF.

The V and J genes are TRBV4-1 and TRBJ2-3, with TRBD2 identical over 8 bases. Germline V gene data show CDR1 as MGHRA and CDR2 as YSYEKL. J lost 2 bases, V lost 2 bases, and 12 bases had no gene match. The CDR3 is 18 residues long. The CDR3 sequence: CASSQHVGTRSFTDTQYF. DNA for the CDR3: TGCGCCAGCAGCCAACATGTCGGGACTAGGTCCTTCACAGATACGCAGTATTTT.

J is TRBJ2-3 and V is TRBV9, with a possible D match to TRBD1 (6 bases). Germline assignment: CDR1 SGDLS and CDR2 YYNGEE. The CDR3 covers 16 residues. The V end lost 2 bases, the J end lost 2 bases, and 15 bases lay between the germline ends. CDR3 DNA: TGTGCCAGCAGCGTGGGGGACATAGAATACACAGATACGCAGTATTTT. Its translation: CASSVGDIEYTDTQYF.

This chain joins TRBV5-1 and TRBJ2-7; D may be TRBD1 or TRBD2 (5 bases each). CDR3 size: 18 residues. The germline V gene encodes CDR1 SGHRS and CDR2 YFSETQ. V lost 3 bases and J lost 3, with 25 bases in between. CDR3 loop: CASSSTGMDLGDDYEQYF. As DNA, the CDR3 is TGCGCCAGCAGCTCAACGGGGATGGACCTCGGGGACGACTACGAGCAGTACTTC.

This clone was seen once. V and J are TRBV5-1 and TRBJ2-2; no clear D. Trimming shortened V by 1 base and J by 0 bases, and 4 bases separated the two germline ends. CDR1 is SGHRS and CDR2 is YFSETQ in the germline V gene. The CDR3 length is 14 residues. CDR3 sequence: CASSLSPNTGELFF. In DNA form, the CDR3 reads TGCGCCAGCAGCTTGTCGCCGAACACCGGGGAGCTGTTTTTT.

The V call is TRBV6-5, the J call TRBJ2-5; D gene uncertain. The germline V gene encodes CDR1 MNHEY and CDR2 SVGAGI. CDR3 length: 13 residues. V shed 2 bases and J shed 3 bases, with 7 bases lying between them. The CDR3 bases are TGTGCCAGCAGTTACGAAGGAGAAGAGACCCAGTACTTC. Its protein product is CASSYEGEETQYF.

The gene calls are TRBV30 and TRBJ1-4, with 8 bases matching TRBD1. Trimming cost V 2 bases and J 5 bases; bases outside gene matches: 4. The CDR3 is 14 residues long. Germline loops: CDR1 GTSNPN, CDR2 SVGIG (reference sequence). The CDR3: CAWSLGTGNEKLFF. The CDR3 DNA reads TGTGCCTGGAGTCTTGGGACAGGAAATGAAAAACTGTTTTTT.

CDR3 loop: CATSRDLGSGNTIYF. The CDR3 coding sequence is TGTGCCACCAGCAGAGATTTGGGGAGTGGAAACACCATATATTTT. The V call is TRBV15, the J call TRBJ1-3; D call uncertain. CDR3 length: 15 residues. With 0 bases removed from V and 3 bases from J, the gap between germline ends came to 9 bases. Per germline, CDR1 LNHNV and CDR2 YYDKDF (reference sequence).